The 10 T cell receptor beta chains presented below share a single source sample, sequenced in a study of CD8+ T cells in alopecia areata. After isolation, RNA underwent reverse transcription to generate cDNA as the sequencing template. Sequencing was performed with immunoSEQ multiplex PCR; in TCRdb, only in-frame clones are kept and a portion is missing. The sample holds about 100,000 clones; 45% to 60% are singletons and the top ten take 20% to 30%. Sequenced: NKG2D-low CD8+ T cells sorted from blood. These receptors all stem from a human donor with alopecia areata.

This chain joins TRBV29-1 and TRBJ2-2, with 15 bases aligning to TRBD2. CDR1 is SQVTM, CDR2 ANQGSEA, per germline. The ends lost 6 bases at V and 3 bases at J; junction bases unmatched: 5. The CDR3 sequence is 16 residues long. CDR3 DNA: TGCAGCGTCAGGACTAGCGGGAGGGCCCACACCGGGGAGCTGTTTTTT. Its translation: CSVRTSGRAHTGELFF.

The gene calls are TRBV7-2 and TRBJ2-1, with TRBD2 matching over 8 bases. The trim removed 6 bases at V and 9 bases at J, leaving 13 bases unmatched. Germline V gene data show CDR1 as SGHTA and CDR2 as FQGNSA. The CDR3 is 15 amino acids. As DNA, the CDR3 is TGTGCCAGCAGGGTCGGGAGATCGAGCGGGGGTGAGCAGTTCTTC. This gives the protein CASRVGRSSGGEQFF.

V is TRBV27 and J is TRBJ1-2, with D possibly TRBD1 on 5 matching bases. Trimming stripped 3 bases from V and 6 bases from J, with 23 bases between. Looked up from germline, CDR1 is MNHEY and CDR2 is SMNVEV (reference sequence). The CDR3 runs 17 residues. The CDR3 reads CASSFLGAPGRGDGYTF. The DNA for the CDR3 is TGTGCCAGCAGTTTTTTAGGCGCACCGGGACGCGGGGATGGCTACACCTTC.

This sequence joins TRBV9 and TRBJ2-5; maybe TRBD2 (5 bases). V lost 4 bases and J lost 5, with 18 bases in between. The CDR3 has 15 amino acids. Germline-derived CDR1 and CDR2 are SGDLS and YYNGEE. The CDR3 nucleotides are TGTGCCAGCAGCTCCTTCGGGGTAATGGCGGAGACCCAGTACTTC. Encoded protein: CASSSFGVMAETQYF.

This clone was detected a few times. In DNA, the CDR3 is TGTGCCAGCAGCCACCGACCGGGACCCTCAGGGGTCACCGGGGAGCTGTTTTTT. It specifies CASSHRPGPSGVTGELFF. V usage is TRBV11-3 and J usage is TRBJ2-2; a possible D gene is TRBD1 (6 bases). V gave up 5 bases and J gave up 4 bases, with 23 bases separating them. The germline V gene encodes CDR1 SGHNT and CDR2 YENEEA. CDR3 length: 18 residues.

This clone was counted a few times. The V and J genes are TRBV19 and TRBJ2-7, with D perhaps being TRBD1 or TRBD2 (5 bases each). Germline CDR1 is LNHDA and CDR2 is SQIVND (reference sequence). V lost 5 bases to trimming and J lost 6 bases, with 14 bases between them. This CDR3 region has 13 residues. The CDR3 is CASSWTVGTEQYF. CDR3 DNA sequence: TGTGCCAGTAGTTGGACGGTGGGGACCGAGCAGTACTTC.

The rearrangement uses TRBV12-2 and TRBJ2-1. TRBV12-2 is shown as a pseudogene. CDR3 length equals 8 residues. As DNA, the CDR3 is TGTGCAAAGTCGGCGCAGTTCTTC. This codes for CAKSAQFF.

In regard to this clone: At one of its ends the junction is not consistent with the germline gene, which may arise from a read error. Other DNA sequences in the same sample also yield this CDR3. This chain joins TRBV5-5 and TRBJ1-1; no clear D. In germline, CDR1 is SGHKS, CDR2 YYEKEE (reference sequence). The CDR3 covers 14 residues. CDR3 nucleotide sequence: TGCGCCAGCAGCCAAGTGTCTATCTCTACTGAAGCTTTCTTT. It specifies CASSQVSISTEAFF.

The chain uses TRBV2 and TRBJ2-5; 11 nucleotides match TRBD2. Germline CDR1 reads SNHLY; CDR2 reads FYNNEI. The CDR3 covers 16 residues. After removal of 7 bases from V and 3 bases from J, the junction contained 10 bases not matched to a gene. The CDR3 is CASTLAGGKSEETQYF. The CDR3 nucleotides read TGTGCCAGCACGCTAGCGGGAGGAAAAAGCGAAGAGACCCAGTACTTC.

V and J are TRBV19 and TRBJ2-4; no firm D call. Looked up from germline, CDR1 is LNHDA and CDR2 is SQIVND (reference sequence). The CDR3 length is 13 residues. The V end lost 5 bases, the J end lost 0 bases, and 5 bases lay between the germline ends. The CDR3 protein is CASSSLAKNIQYF. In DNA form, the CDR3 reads TGTGCCAGTAGTTCCCTAGCCAAAAACATTCAGTACTTC.